This T cell receptor (beta chain) was documented in a study of control samples from healthy donors and cancer patients. TCRdb keeps only in-frame clones here, not all; method: immunoSEQ multiplex PCR. In the table there are approximately 150,000 clones, 90% to 95% of which are singletons. This clone was seen once. The sample consisted of blood. This clonotype was sampled from a man in his forties or fifties in good health.

CDR3: CASSHHEQGSSPYEQYF. Written as DNA, the CDR3 is TGTGCCAGCAGCCACCATGAACAGGGCTCAAGCCCCTACGAGCAGTACTTC. V usage is TRBV14 and J usage is TRBJ2-7, with a possible D match to TRBD1 (6 bases). The germline V and J ends were trimmed by 3 bases and 2 bases, with 20 bases remaining between them. In germline, CDR1 is SGHDN, CDR2 FVKESK. CDR3 length: 17 amino acids.